This T cell receptor (beta chain) emerged from a study of blood T cell repertoires in COVID-19. Overall study: From T cells, B-cell-depleted T cells, or PBMCs came the material, which was cDNA or gDNA.

Per the original data handling: Estimation of nucleated cell counts was performed using reference gene primer amplification. Sequencing was performed with immunoSEQ multiplex PCR; in TCRdb, only in-frame clones are kept and a portion is missing. V and J calls and clone size are those listed in that table; D and trimming were worked out from the DNA. Here the sample spans 200,000 to 300,000 clones, approximately 88% being singletons. V shed 0 bases and J shed 1 base, with 13 bases lying between them. The CDR3 spans 17 residues. Germline lookup yields CDR1 LNHNV and CDR2 YYDKDF (reference sequence). In its sample, this clone was seen once.

Sequences were obtained from PBMCs or T cells enriched from blood (not recorded which). The sequence came from a woman between 40 and 55 years old with acute COVID-19. The chain uses TRBV15 and TRBJ1-5; unclear D gene. The CDR3 sequence: CATSRDPGTVSNQPQHF. In DNA form, the CDR3 reads TGTGCCACCAGCAGAGATCCGGGAACCGTCAGCAATCAGCCCCAGCATTTT.